This T cell receptor beta chain was sequenced in a study of Ad26.COV2.S vaccination and SARS-CoV-2 variants. Findings of the study overall: Researchers cautioned that TCR breadth and depth analyses may have underestimated total T cell responses.

Treatment reported: 15 to 20 received Ad26.COV2.S at low or high dose, single or two shots; 5 received placebo; per-sample allocation not given. At day 63 after the first vaccine or placebo injection, samples were drawn. To note about this clone: The target antigen is unknown.

Germline CDR1 is SGHTA and CDR2 is FQGNSA. CDR3 length equals 11 residues. Trimming took off 2 bases at V and 8 bases at J, with 4 bases between the two ends. Clones were sequenced by immunoSEQ multiplex PCR, and TCRdb holds only the in-frame ones, with some missing. The sample has hundreds of thousands of clones; 89% are singletons. The V and J genes are TRBV7-2 and TRBJ2-1; unclear D gene. The specimen was peripheral blood, collected in a trial of Ad26.COV2.S vaccine versus placebo. This receptor was identified in a person aged 18 to 59 who received the Ad26.COV2.S COVID-19 vaccine or a placebo. The CDR3 DNA is TGTGCCAGCAGCTTAACATATGAGCAGTTCTTC. Translation: CASSLTYEQFF. Full variable domain (rest looked up from reference TRBV7-2 and TRBJ2-1): GAGVSQSPSNKVTEKGKDVELRCDPISGHTALYWYRQSLGQGLEFLIYFQGNSAPDKSGLPSDRFSAERTGGSVSTLTIQRTQQEDSAVYLCASSLTYEQFFGPGTRLTVL.